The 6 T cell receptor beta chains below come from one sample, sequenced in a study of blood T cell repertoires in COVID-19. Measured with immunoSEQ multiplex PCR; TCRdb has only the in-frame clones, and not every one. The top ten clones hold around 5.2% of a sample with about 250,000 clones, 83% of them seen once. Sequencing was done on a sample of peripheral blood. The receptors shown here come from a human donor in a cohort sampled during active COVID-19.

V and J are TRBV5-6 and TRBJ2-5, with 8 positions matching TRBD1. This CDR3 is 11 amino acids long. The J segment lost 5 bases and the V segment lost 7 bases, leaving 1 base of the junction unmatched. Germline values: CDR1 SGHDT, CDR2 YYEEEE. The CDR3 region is CASDRGETQYF. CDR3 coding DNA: TGTGCCAGCGACAGGGGTGAGACCCAGTACTTC.

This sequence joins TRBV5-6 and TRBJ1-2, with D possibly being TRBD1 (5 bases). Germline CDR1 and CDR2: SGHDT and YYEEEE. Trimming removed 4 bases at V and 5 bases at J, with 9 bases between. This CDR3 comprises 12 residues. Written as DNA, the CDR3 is TGTGCCAGCAGCCAGACAGAATATGGCTACACCTTC. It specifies CASSQTEYGYTF. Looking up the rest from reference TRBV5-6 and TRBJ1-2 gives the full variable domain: DAGVTQSPTHLIKTRGQQVTLRCSPKSGHDTVSWYQQALGQGPQFIFQYYEEEERQRGNFPDRFSGHQFPNYSSELNVNALLLGDSALYLCASSQTEYGYTFGSGTRLTVV.

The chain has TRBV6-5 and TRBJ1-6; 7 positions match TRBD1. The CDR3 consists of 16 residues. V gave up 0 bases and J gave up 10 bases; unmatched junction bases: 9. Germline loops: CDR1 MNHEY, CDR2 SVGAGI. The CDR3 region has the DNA TGTGCCAGCAGTTACTCGACTGACAGGGCCAGGTCACCCCTCCACTTT. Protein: CASSYSTDRARSPLHF.

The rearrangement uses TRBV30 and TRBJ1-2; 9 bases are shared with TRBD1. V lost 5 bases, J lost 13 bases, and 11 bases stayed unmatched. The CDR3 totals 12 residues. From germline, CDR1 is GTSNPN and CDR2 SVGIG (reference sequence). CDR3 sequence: CAWAGTGLLPTF. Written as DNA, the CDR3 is TGTGCCTGGGCCGGGACAGGGCTACTCCCCACCTTC.

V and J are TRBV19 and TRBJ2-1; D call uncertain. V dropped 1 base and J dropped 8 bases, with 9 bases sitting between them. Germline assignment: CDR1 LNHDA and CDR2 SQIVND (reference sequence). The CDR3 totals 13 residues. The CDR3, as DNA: TGTGCCAGTAGTATAGGAGTACGGGATGAGCAGTTCTTC. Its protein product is CASSIGVRDEQFF.

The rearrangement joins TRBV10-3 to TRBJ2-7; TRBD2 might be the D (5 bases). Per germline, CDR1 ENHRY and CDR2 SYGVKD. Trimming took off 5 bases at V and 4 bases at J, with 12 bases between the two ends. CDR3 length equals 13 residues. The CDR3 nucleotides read TGTGCCATCAGTTCCGGGGTTCCTTACGAGCAGTACTTC. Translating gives CAISSGVPYEQYF.